This T cell receptor (beta chain) is from a study of blood T cell repertoires in COVID-19. Study-level background: Acute-phase and convalescent COVID-19 samples originated in the United States, Italy and Spain. In each case, the material was cDNA or gDNA derived from T cells, B-cell-depleted T cells, or PBMCs.

Authors' methods: By means of reference gene primer amplification, nucleated cell counts were estimated. Using immunoSEQ multiplex PCR, the repertoire was profiled, and TCRdb retains in-frame clones only, with some absent. Clone size and V and J calls were adopted from that table, with D and trimming inferred from the DNA. The profile shows 200,000 to 250,000 clones, around 84% of them singletons. From germline, CDR1 is SNHLY and CDR2 FYNNEI. This CDR3 is built from 14 residues. V gave up 6 bases and J gave up 4 bases, with 16 bases separating them. This clone was found many times. The receptor was isolated from a woman aged 18-35 years with acute or convalescent COVID-19. The sequencing input was peripheral blood. The rearrangement joins TRBV2 to TRBJ2-7; a possible D gene is TRBD1 (6 bases). CDR3 coding DNA: TGTGCCAGCAGATACGAACAGGGTCCGTACGAGCAGTACTTC. Translating it yields CASRYEQGPYEQYF.